These 10 T cell receptor beta chains came from one sample sequenced in a study of OX40 agonist ivuxolimab in advanced cancers. The method was immunoSEQ multiplex PCR; TCRdb's version includes in-frame clones alone and lacks a portion of them. The sample comprises 96,000 or so clones, about four fifths of which are singletons, and approximately 5.5% rests with the top ten. The material sequenced was CD4+ or CD8+ T cells sorted from blood, taken in a trial of the OX40 agonist ivuxolimab. Receptors originate from an adult with an advanced solid tumor such as melanoma, head and neck, liver or kidney cancer.

In its sample, this clone was seen a few times. This rearrangement joins TRBV4-1 to TRBJ1-2; no clear D gene. V lost 8 bases to trimming and J lost 6 bases, with 16 bases between them. The CDR3 extends over 13 amino acids. Germline values: CDR1 MGHRA, CDR2 YSYEKL. The CDR3 protein is CASASGESDGYTF. The CDR3 region has the DNA TGCGCCAGCGCAAGTGGGGAATCGGATGGCTACACCTTC.

The rearrangement joins TRBV6-1 to TRBJ2-1; 10 bases are a match to TRBD2. With V trimmed by 2 bases and J by 6 bases, 10 bases remained unmatched. The CDR3 runs 17 residues. Germline V gene lookup returns CDR1 MNHNS and CDR2 SASEGT. The DNA for the CDR3 is TGTGCCAGCAGTGAAACGTGGGCTAGCGGGAGAGGCAATGAGCAGTTCTTC. Protein sequence: CASSETWASGRGNEQFF.

The chain carries TRBV19 and TRBJ1-5; 12 nucleotides match TRBD1. The germline V gene has CDR1 LNHDA and CDR2 SQIVND (reference sequence). This CDR3 spans 16 amino acids. With 1 base clipped from V and 8 bases from J, the junction kept 6 bases outside the gene matches. As DNA, the CDR3 is TGTGCCAGTAGTATAGGAGGGACAGGGGGCCGTGAGCCCCAGCATTTT. It specifies CASSIGGTGGREPQHF.

J is TRBJ1-3 and V is TRBV4-1; D gene ambiguous. This CDR3 comprises 16 residues. Trimming pared 2 bases from V and 1 base from J, leaving 12 bases between. Germline-derived CDR1 and CDR2 are MGHRA and YSYEKL. Written as DNA, the CDR3 is TGCGCCAGCAGCCAACCATCTAGCGGGTCTGGAAACACCATATATTTT. Translating gives CASSQPSSGSGNTIYF.

The chain combines TRBV7-6 with TRBJ2-5; TRBD2 agrees at 11 bases. The CDR3 length is 16 residues. CDR1 is SGHVS, CDR2 FNYEAQ, per germline. V lost 3 bases and J lost 4; bases outside the gene matches: 7. In DNA form, the CDR3 reads TGTGCCAGCAGCTTTGGGGCTAGCGGGAGGTCAGAGACCCAGTACTTC. Amino acids: CASSFGASGRSETQYF.

This clone was seen a few times. This chain uses TRBV2 with TRBJ1-5; the match to TRBD1 covers 9 bases. CDR1 SNHLY and CDR2 FYNNEI come from the germline V gene. The CDR3 spans 15 residues. With 0 bases clipped from V and 6 bases from J, the junction kept 3 bases outside the gene matches. The CDR3 nucleotides are TGTGCCAGCAGTGAAGCCATACAGGGGGCTCAGCCCCAGCATTTT. Translating gives CASSEAIQGAQPQHF.

Comments on this clone: This sample also contains other DNA sequences that code for the same CDR3. The chain recombines TRBV18 with TRBJ2-1, with 10 bases fitting TRBD2. The CDR3 spans 15 residues. V lost 2 bases and J lost 2; bases outside the gene matches: 0. Germline-derived CDR1 and CDR2 are KGHSH and LQKENI. CDR3 sequence: CASSPGTSAYNEQFF. In DNA form, the CDR3 reads TGTGCCAGCTCACCAGGGACTAGCGCCTACAATGAGCAGTTCTTC. Filled out from reference TRBV18 and TRBJ2-1, the complete variable domain reads NAGVMQNPRHLVRRRGQEARLRCSPMKGHSHVYWYRQLPEEGLKFMVYLQKENIIDESGMPKERFSAEFPKEGPSILRIQQVVRGDSAAYFCASSPGTSAYNEQFFGPGTRLTVL.

The CDR3 DNA reads TGCGCCAGCAGCTTGGAGAGGGCCACCGGGGAGCTGTTTTTT. Translated: CASSLERATGELFF. The chain recombines TRBV5-1 with TRBJ2-2; D possibly corresponds to TRBD2 (5 bases). This CDR3 has 14 amino acids. V gave up 0 bases and J gave up 4 bases, with 7 bases separating them. Germline V lookup: CDR1 SGHRS, CDR2 YFSETQ.

This sequence joins TRBV4-3 and TRBJ2-7; TRBD2 might be the D (5 bases). Germline V lookup: CDR1 LGHNA, CDR2 YSLEER. The V and J ends lost 4 bases and 4 bases respectively, with 11 bases between them. This CDR3 region has 13 residues. The chain's CDR3 is CASSRGSGYEQYF. The CDR3 DNA reads as TGCGCCAGCAGCCGAGGGTCGGGTTACGAGCAGTACTTC.

The chain is built from TRBV11-2 and TRBJ1-1; TRBD1 is a possible D gene (6 bases). This CDR3 is built from 14 residues. Trimming removed 5 bases from V and 1 base from J, with 11 bases in between. Germline CDR1 SGHAT, CDR2 FQNNGV. The CDR3: CASSIPGQNTEAFF. DNA for the CDR3: TGTGCCAGCAGCATACCGGGACAGAACACTGAAGCTTTCTTT.